Below are 30 T cell receptor beta chains sequenced from a single sample in a study of T-cell memory formation after mild COVID-19. Each CDR3 protein is one row after TCRdb ran MiXCR on the 5' RACE reads. Of under 450,000 distinct CDR3 sequences listed, about a quarter are singletons. The sample taken for sequencing was PBMCs or a T cell subset sorted from them (not recorded which). Receptors were obtained from an adult woman who had mild COVID-19 (a few samples of this study predate the infection). Cell type and time point are not known.

This clonotype was found a few times. The rearrangement uses TRBV12-3 or TRBV12-4 and TRBJ2-5, with 8 bases lining up with TRBD2. The V and J ends lost 6 bases and 5 bases, in that order; junction bases with no gene match: 8. The CDR3 contains 14 residues. The CDR3 DNA follows: TGTGCCAGCAGGCTGACTAGCGCGGAGGAGACCCAGTACTTC. Its translation is CASRLTSAEETQYF.

V usage is TRBV7-9 and J usage is TRBJ2-5; TRBD1 aligns across 8 bases. V dropped 4 bases and J dropped 4; count of bases not matched to a gene: 11. CDR3 size: 16 residues. Germline CDR1 is SEHNR and CDR2 is FQNEAQ (reference sequence). CDR3 sequence: CASSSGRGTGGETQYF. In nucleotides, the CDR3 is TGTGCCAGCAGCTCAGGCCGTGGGACAGGTGGAGAGACCCAGTACTTC.

The rearrangement links TRBV3-1 to TRBJ2-1, with 12 bases that match TRBD2. V dropped 1 base and J dropped 0; count of bases not matched to a gene: 16. The length of the CDR3 is 22 residues. CDR1 LGHDT and CDR2 YNNKEL come from the germline V gene (reference sequence). CDR3 residues: CASSQVHPGLAGAHYSYNEQFF. CDR3 sequence (DNA): TGTGCCAGCAGCCAAGTCCACCCGGGACTAGCGGGCGCCCATTACTCCTACAATGAGCAGTTCTTC.

This rearrangement joins TRBV7-8 to TRBJ2-5, with D unclear. CDR1 is SGHVS, CDR2 FQNEAQ, per germline. The CDR3 sequence is 14 residues long. Trimming removed 5 bases from V and 1 base from J, with 11 bases in between. Written as DNA, the CDR3 is TGTGCCAGCAGCCAGGTGGGCCCCCAAGAGACCCAGTACTTC. This sequence encodes CASSQVGPQETQYF.

This clonotype appeared a few times. At one end, the junction sequence differs from germline, possibly due to a read error. The V gene is TRBV7-7, the J gene TRBJ2-7; 13 bases fit TRBD2. From germline, CDR1 is SSHAT and CDR2 FNYEAQ (reference sequence). The CDR3 covers 16 residues. As DNA, the CDR3 is TGTGCTAGCAGCCCCGGACTAGCGGGAGCAGGCTACGAGCAGTACTTC. It translates to CASSPGLAGAGYEQYF.

The V gene is TRBV20-1, the J gene TRBJ2-7; TRBD1 aligns across 8 bases. There are 14 residues in the CDR3. Germline assignment: CDR1 DFQATT and CDR2 SNEGSKA (reference sequence). V lost 2 bases, J lost 3 bases, and 6 bases stayed unmatched. The CDR3 region has the DNA TGCAGTGCTAGACAGGGACAGGCCAGCTACGAGCAGTACTTC. This sequence encodes CSARQGQASYEQYF.

This clonotype occurred a few times. The rearrangement uses TRBV19 and TRBJ1-5; D perhaps matches TRBD1 (5 bases). Trimming left V 0 bases short and J 3 bases short, with 12 bases between. Germline-derived CDR1 and CDR2 are LNHDA and SQIVND (reference sequence). The length of the CDR3 is 16 residues. In DNA, the CDR3 is TGTGCCAGTAGTATAGATTACAGGTCGGTCAATCAGCCCCAGCATTTT. This translates into CASSIDYRSVNQPQHF.

The chain joins TRBV5-1 to TRBJ2-6; maybe TRBD2 (5 bases). Trimming took 0 bases from V and 0 from J, leaving 16 bases between them. CDR1 is SGHRS, CDR2 YFSETQ, per germline. The CDR3 runs to 19 residues. The CDR3 protein is CASSLDPPSGSSGANVLTF. In DNA, the CDR3 is TGCGCCAGCAGCTTGGATCCCCCCAGTGGGAGCTCTGGGGCCAACGTCCTGACTTTC.

This clonotype was recorded a few times. This chain links TRBV4-3 with TRBJ1-1; D is unclear. V lost 0 bases and J lost 7, with 12 bases in between. This CDR3 has 14 amino acids. Per germline, CDR1 LGHNA and CDR2 YSLEER. In DNA, the CDR3 is TGCGCCAGCAGCCAAGATTTGTCCATTAGTGAAGCTTTCTTT. Its protein product is CASSQDLSISEAFF.

This clonotype has ten or more counts. The chain employs TRBV7-2 and TRBJ2-1; no definite D call. The length of the CDR3 is 13 residues. With 0 bases removed from V and 8 bases from J, the gap between germline ends came to 8 bases. Looked up from germline, CDR1 is SGHTA and CDR2 is FQGNSA. This chain's CDR3 is CASSLAEMDEQFF. CDR3 in DNA: TGTGCCAGCAGCTTAGCGGAAATGGATGAGCAGTTCTTC.

A few counts support this clonotype. V and J are TRBV20-1 and TRBJ2-7; D could derive from TRBD1 or TRBD2 (7 bases each). Germline CDR1 DFQATT, CDR2 SNEGSKA (reference sequence). The CDR3 is made up of 12 amino acids. V was cut by 3 bases and J by 6 bases, with 12 bases left in between. The CDR3 spells CSASPGGGEQYF. CDR3 nucleotide sequence: TGCAGTGCTAGTCCAGGGGGGGGCGAGCAGTACTTC.

The chain is built from TRBV12-3 or TRBV12-4 and TRBJ1-1; the match to TRBD1 covers 7 bases. V trimming: 0 bases; J trimming: 5 bases; junction bases outside the gene matches: 9. CDR3 size: 16 residues. CDR3 protein: CASSLAVGQGGTEAFF. The CDR3 DNA follows: TGTGCCAGCAGTTTAGCAGTTGGGCAGGGGGGGACTGAAGCTTTCTTT.

In its sample, this clonotype was seen a few times. The V call is TRBV10-3, the J call TRBJ1-2; tentatively, D is TRBD1 (6 bases). The CDR3 sequence is 12 residues long. Trimming stripped 5 bases from V and 6 bases from J, with 10 bases between. Germline lookup yields CDR1 ENHRY and CDR2 SYGVKD. The DNA of the CDR3 is TGTGCCATCAGTCCCGCAGGGGATGGCTACACCTTC. Translation: CAISPAGDGYTF.

A few counts support this clonotype. The chain carries TRBV24-1 and TRBJ2-1, with TRBD2 as a possible D gene (5 bases). Germline loops: CDR1 KGHDR, CDR2 SFDVKD. This CDR3 spans 16 amino acids. V was pared by 0 bases and J by 8 bases, with 16 bases between. In DNA, the CDR3 is TGTGCCACCAGTGATTTGGGAGGAGACGGCCGCGATGAGCAGTTCTTC. Protein: CATSDLGGDGRDEQFF.

The rearrangement joins TRBV7-2 to TRBJ2-5, with unresolved D. Deletions cut 1 base from V and 5 bases from J, with 8 bases between. The CDR3 loop spans 13 amino acids. Germline CDR1 SGHTA, CDR2 FQGNSA. CDR3 loop: CASSLGNWETQYF. The DNA of the CDR3 is TGTGCCAGCAGCTTAGGGAACTGGGAGACCCAGTACTTC.

The rearrangement joins TRBV20-1 to TRBJ2-1; a possible D gene is TRBD2 (5 bases). Trimming removed 5 bases at V and 7 bases at J, with 9 bases between. Germline assignment: CDR1 DFQATT and CDR2 SNEGSKA (reference sequence). CDR3 length: 11 amino acids. The CDR3 sequence: CSARIANEQFF. The DNA of the CDR3 is TGCAGTGCTCGAATAGCGAATGAGCAGTTCTTC.

The chain couples TRBV3-1 to TRBJ2-7; D might be TRBD1 (8 bases). With 1 base removed from V and 4 bases from J, the gap between germline ends came to 14 bases. CDR1 is LGHDT and CDR2 is YNNKEL in the germline V gene (reference sequence). This CDR3 is 15 amino acids long. Here the CDR3 reads CASSQVYRGGYEQYF. CDR3 DNA sequence: TGTGCCAGCAGCCAAGTTTACAGGGGGGGTTACGAGCAGTACTTC.

The V call is TRBV12-3 or TRBV12-4, the J call TRBJ2-2; tentative D call: TRBD2 (5 bases). This CDR3 is built from 14 residues. V lost 1 base and J lost 4, with 7 bases in between. The CDR3 loop reads CASSLGTFTGELFF. In DNA, the CDR3 is TGTGCCAGCAGTTTAGGGACTTTCACCGGGGAGCTGTTTTTT.

This sequence joins TRBV5-1 and TRBJ1-2, with a weak D call TRBD1 (5 bases). V was shortened by 0 bases and J by 7 bases, with 16 bases between the two germline ends. Germline lookup yields CDR1 SGHRS and CDR2 YFSETQ. This CDR3 has 15 amino acids. In nucleotides, the CDR3 is TGCGCCAGCAGCTTGGGCACAGGATTACCTGGTGGCTACACCTTC. Amino acids: CASSLGTGLPGGYTF.

This clonotype was counted between two and nine times. This chain connects TRBV5-4 to TRBJ2-3; D remains ambiguous. The length of the CDR3 is 17 residues. Germline V gene lookup returns CDR1 SGHNT and CDR2 YYREEE (reference sequence). The V gene lost 6 bases and the J gene lost 3 bases, with 23 bases spanning the gap. CDR3 residues: CASNFRAPFLGTDTQYF. In nucleotides, the CDR3 is TGTGCCAGCAACTTCCGGGCCCCGTTCCTGGGGACAGATACGCAGTATTTT. Using reference TRBV5-4 and TRBJ2-3 for the parts outside the CDR3, the full variable domain is ETGVTQSPTHLIKTRGQQVTLRCSSQSGHNTVSWYQQALGQGPQFIFQYYREEENGRGNFPPRFSGLQFPNYSSELNVNALELDDSALYLCASNFRAPFLGTDTQYFGPGTRLTVL.

This clonotype came up once. The chain uses TRBV12-3 or TRBV12-4 and TRBJ2-7; 10 bases agree with TRBD2. V gave up 4 bases and J gave up 0 bases; unmatched junction bases: 6. The CDR3 contains 16 residues. In nucleotides, the CDR3 is TGTGCCAGCAGTTCTTCTAGCGGGAGTTACTCCTACGAGCAGTACTTC. It yields the protein CASSSSSGSYSYEQYF.

This chain links TRBV7-2 with TRBJ1-1; TRBD1 is a possible D gene (5 bases). Germline CDR1 and CDR2: SGHTA and FQGNSA. The CDR3 loop spans 15 amino acids. Trimming left V 1 base short and J 5 bases short, with 14 bases between. Written as DNA, the CDR3 is TGTGCCAGCAGCTTAGGAACCTGGGGGAGAACTGAAGCTTTCTTT. It translates to CASSLGTWGRTEAFF.

The gene calls are TRBV12-3 or TRBV12-4 and TRBJ2-3; no firm D call. The V gene lost 5 bases and the J gene lost 3 bases, with 9 bases spanning the gap. The CDR3 has 13 residues. CDR3 sequence reads: CASSALRTDTQYF. CDR3 nucleotides: TGTGCCAGCAGTGCACTGAGAACAGATACGCAGTATTTT.

This clonotype has a handful of counts. This chain joins TRBV5-1 and TRBJ2-7, with TRBD2 as a possible D gene (5 bases). This CDR3 comprises 12 residues. Trimming took 5 bases from V and 1 from J, leaving 7 bases between them. Looked up from germline, CDR1 is SGHRS and CDR2 is YFSETQ. CDR3 protein: CASREESYEQYF. The CDR3 coding sequence is TGCGCCAGCAGGGAGGAGTCCTACGAGCAGTACTTC.

The chain joins TRBV12-3 or TRBV12-4 to TRBJ1-1; perhaps TRBD1 as D (5 bases). Trimming cost V 3 bases and J 3 bases, with 8 bases left between them. CDR3 size: 13 residues. The CDR3 here is CASSFGTDTEAFF. CDR3 nucleotide sequence: TGTGCCAGCAGTTTTGGGACGGACACTGAAGCTTTCTTT.

The sample holds a few counts of this clonotype. The chain employs TRBV20-1 and TRBJ2-7, with D possibly matching TRBD1 (5 bases). The V gene lost 0 bases and the J gene lost 7 bases, with 16 bases spanning the gap. This CDR3 is built from 14 residues. CDR1 DFQATT and CDR2 SNEGSKA come from the germline V gene (reference sequence). CDR3 bases: TGCAGTGCTAGAGAAACGGCAGGGCTGAGGGAGCAGTACTTC. It is translated as CSARETAGLREQYF.

The chain has TRBV12-3 or TRBV12-4 and TRBJ2-7, with 12 bases matching TRBD2. The CDR3 covers 15 residues. With 5 bases clipped from V and 4 bases from J, the junction kept 6 bases outside the gene matches. The CDR3 coding sequence is TGTGCCAGCAGTACTCTAGCGGGGGGGGATTACGAGCAGTACTTC. This translates into CASSTLAGGDYEQYF.

This clonotype was seen a handful of times. The chain combines TRBV4-2 with TRBJ2-1, with D tentatively TRBD2 (6 bases). Germline values: CDR1 LGHNA, CDR2 YNFKEQ. V lost 5 bases, J lost 8 bases, and 13 bases lay in between. The CDR3 contains 13 residues. The CDR3 sequence: CASSRLVADEQFF. The CDR3 DNA sequence: TGTGCCAGCAGCAGACTAGTCGCAGATGAGCAGTTCTTC.

The rearrangement uses TRBV29-1 and TRBJ2-7; 9 nucleotides agree with TRBD1. The CDR3 sequence is 15 residues long. Per the germline V gene, CDR1 is SQVTM and CDR2 is ANQGSEA. The trim removed 4 bases at V and 6 bases at J, leaving 13 bases unmatched. The chain's CDR3 is CSVGRGTGFLGEQYF. In DNA, the CDR3 is TGCAGCGTTGGGAGGGGGACAGGGTTCCTGGGCGAGCAGTACTTC.

V and J are TRBV5-1 and TRBJ2-7; 10 nucleotides match TRBD2. Germline CDR1 and CDR2: SGHRS and YFSETQ. This CDR3 is 16 amino acids long. With 4 bases clipped from V and 5 bases from J, the junction kept 12 bases outside the gene matches. CDR3 DNA: TGCGCCAGCAGCCCTTGGACTAGCGGACTCCGCCACGAGCAGTACTTC. It specifies CASSPWTSGLRHEQYF.